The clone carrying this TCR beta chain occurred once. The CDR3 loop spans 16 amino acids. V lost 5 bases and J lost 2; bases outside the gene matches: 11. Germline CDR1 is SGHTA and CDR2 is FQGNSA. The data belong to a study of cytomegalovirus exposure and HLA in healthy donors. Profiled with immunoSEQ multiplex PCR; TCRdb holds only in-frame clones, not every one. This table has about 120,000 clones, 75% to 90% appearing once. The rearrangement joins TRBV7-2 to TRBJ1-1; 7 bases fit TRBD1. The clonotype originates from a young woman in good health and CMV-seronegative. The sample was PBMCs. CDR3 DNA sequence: TGTGCCAGCAGCCTACCCGGGACAGAAAGAAACACTGAAGCTTTCTTT. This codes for CASSLPGTERNTEAFF.